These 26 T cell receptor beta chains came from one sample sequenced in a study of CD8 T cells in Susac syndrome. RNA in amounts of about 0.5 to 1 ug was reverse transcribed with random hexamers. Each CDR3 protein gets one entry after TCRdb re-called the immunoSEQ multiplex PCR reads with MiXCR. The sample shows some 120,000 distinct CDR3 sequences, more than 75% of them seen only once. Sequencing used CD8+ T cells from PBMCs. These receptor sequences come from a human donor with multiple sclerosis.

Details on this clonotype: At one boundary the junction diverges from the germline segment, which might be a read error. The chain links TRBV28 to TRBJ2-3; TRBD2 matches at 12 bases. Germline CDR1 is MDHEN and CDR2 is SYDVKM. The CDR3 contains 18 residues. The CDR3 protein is CASSPRWLTSGSKDTQYF. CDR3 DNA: TGTGCCAGCAGTCCTCGCTGGTTGACTAGCGGGAGCAAAGATACGCAGTATTTT. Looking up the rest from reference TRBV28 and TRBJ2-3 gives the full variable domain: DVKVTQSSRYLVKRTGEKVFLECVQDMDHENMFWYRQDPGLGLRLIYFSYDVKMKEKGDIPEGYSVSREKKERFSLILESASTNQTSMYLCASSPRWLTSGSKDTQYFGPGTRLTVL.

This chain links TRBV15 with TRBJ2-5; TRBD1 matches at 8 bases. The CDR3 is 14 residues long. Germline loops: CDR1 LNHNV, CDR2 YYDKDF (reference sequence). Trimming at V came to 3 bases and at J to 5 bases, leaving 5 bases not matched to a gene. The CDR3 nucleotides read TGTGCCACCAGCAGCGACAGGGGTCATGAGACCCAGTACTTC. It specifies CATSSDRGHETQYF.

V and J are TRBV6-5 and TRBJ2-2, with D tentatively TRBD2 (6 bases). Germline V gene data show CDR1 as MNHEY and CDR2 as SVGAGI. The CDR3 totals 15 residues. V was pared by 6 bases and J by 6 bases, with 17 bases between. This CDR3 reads CASSLLAPRAGELFF. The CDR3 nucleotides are TGTGCCAGCAGCCTCCTAGCGCCACGAGCCGGGGAGCTGTTTTTT.

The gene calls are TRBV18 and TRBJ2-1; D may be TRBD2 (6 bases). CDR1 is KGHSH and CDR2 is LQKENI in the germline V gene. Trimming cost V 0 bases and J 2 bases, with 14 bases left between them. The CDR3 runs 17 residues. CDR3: CASSPPIAGTAYNEQFF. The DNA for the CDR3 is TGTGCCAGCTCACCACCAATCGCGGGGACTGCCTACAATGAGCAGTTCTTC.

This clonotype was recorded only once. The CDR3 region is CASSPLRGAEAFF. DNA of the CDR3: TGTGCCAGCAGTCCCCTCCGGGGGGCTGAAGCTTTCTTT. The J gene is TRBJ1-1, the V gene TRBV6-6, with D perhaps TRBD1 (5 bases). The germline CDR1 and CDR2 sequences are MNHNY and SVGAGI (reference sequence). The ends were cut back, 5 bases at V and 6 bases at J, with 13 bases in the middle. The CDR3 is made up of 13 amino acids.

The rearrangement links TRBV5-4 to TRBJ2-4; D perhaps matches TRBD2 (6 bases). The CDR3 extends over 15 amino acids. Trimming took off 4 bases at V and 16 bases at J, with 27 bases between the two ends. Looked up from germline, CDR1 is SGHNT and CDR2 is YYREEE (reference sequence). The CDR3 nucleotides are TGTGCCAGCAGCGCCGGGGCGGGACCTGCAACTTTAACCTACTTC. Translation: CASSAGAGPATLTYF.

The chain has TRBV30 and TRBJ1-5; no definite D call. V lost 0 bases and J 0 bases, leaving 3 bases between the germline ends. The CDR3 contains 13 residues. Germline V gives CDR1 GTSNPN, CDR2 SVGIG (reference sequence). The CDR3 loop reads CAWSVDSNQPQHF. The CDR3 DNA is TGTGCCTGGAGTGTGGATAGCAATCAGCCCCAGCATTTT.

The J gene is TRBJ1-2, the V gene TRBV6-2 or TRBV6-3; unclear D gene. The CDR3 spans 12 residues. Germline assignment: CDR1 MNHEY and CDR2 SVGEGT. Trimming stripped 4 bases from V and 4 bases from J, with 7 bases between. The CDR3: CASSSTRYGYTF. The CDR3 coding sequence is TGTGCCAGCAGTTCAACCCGCTATGGCTACACCTTC.

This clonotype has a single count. In DNA, the CDR3 is TGTGCCTGGAGTGCGGTATCGGGCCGGGCCGAGCAGTACTTC. It is translated as CAWSAVSGRAEQYF. The chain uses TRBV30 and TRBJ2-7; no firm D call. Deletions cut 1 base from V and 6 bases from J, with 16 bases between. Germline lookup yields CDR1 GTSNPN and CDR2 SVGIG (reference sequence). This CDR3 spans 14 amino acids.

The CDR3 DNA reads as TGCAGTGCTCAGGACAGGGATAATTCACCCCTCCACTTT. It encodes CSAQDRDNSPLHF. This rearrangement joins TRBV20-1 to TRBJ1-6; 8 nucleotides match TRBD1. The CDR3 is made up of 13 amino acids. Germline trimming cut 5 bases from V and 5 bases from J; bases unmatched to any gene: 2. Germline V CDR1 and CDR2: DFQATT, SNEGSKA (reference sequence).

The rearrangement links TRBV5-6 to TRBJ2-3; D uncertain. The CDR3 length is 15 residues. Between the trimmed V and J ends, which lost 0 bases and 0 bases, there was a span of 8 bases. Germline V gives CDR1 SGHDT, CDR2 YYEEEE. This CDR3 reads CASSLDGTSTDTQYF. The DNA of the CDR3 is TGTGCCAGCAGCTTGGACGGTACTAGCACAGATACGCAGTATTTT.

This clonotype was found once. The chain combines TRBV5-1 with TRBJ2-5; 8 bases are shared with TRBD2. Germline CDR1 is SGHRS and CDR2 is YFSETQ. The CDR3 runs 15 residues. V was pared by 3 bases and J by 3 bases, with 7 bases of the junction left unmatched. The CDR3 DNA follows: TGCGCCAGCAGCTCGGGACTAGTTTTAAAAGAGACCCAGTACTTC. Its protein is CASSSGLVLKETQYF.

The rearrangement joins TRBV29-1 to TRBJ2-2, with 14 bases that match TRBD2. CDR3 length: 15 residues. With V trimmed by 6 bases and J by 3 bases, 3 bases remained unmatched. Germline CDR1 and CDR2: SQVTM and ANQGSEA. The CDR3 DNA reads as TGCAGCGTCGGGACTAGCGGGAGTTACACCGGGGAGCTGTTTTTT. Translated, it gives CSVGTSGSYTGELFF.

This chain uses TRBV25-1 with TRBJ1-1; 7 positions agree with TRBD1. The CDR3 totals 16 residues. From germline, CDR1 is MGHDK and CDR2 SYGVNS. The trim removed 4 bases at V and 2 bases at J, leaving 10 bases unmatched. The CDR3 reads CASSGQGEVGNTEAFF. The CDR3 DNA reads TGTGCCAGCAGTGGACAGGGAGAGGTGGGCAACACTGAAGCTTTCTTT.

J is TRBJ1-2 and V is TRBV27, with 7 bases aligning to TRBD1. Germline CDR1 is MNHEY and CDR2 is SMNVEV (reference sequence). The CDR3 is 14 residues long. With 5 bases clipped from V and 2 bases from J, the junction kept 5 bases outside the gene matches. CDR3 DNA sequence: TGTGCCAGCAGTGTTCAGGGGGGCAACTATGGCTACACCTTC. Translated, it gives CASSVQGGNYGYTF.

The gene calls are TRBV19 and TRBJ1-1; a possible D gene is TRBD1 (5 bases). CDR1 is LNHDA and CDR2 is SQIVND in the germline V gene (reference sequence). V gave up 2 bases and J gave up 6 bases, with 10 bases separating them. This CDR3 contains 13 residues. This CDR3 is CASSIPRAPEAFF. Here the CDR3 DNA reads TGTGCCAGTAGTATACCCAGGGCCCCTGAAGCTTTCTTT.

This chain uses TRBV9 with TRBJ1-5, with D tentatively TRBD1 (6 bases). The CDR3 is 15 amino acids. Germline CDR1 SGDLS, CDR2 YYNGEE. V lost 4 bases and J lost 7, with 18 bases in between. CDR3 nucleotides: TGTGCCAGCAGCCCCCTTCCGGGGGCAGAACAGCCCCAGCATTTT. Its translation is CASSPLPGAEQPQHF. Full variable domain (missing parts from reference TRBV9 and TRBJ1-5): DSGVTQTPKHLITATGQRVTLRCSPRSGDLSVYWYQQSLDQGLQFLIQYYNGEERAKGNILERFSAQQFPDLHSELNLSSLELGDSALYFCASSPLPGAEQPQHFGDGTRLSIL.

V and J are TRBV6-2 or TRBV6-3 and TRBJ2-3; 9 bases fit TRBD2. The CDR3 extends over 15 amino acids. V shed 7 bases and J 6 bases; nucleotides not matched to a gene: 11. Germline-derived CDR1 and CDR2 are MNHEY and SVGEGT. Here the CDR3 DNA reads TGTGCCAGCAATGACCCGGGACTAGCTATGGATACGCAGTATTTT. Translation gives CASNDPGLAMDTQYF.

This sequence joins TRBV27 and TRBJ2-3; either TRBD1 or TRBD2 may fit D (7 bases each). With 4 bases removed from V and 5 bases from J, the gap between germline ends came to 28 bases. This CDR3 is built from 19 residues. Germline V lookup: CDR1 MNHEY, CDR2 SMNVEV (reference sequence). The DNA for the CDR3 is TGTGCCAGCAGTTATATGGGCCCGTCAGGGGGGGGGCCAGGAGATACGCAGTATTTT. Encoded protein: CASSYMGPSGGGPGDTQYF.

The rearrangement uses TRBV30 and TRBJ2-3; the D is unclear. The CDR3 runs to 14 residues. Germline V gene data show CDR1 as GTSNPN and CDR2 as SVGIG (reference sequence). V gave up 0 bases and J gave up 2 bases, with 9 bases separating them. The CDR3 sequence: CAWSVLGNTDTQYF. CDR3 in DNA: TGTGCCTGGAGTGTACTCGGTAACACAGATACGCAGTATTTT. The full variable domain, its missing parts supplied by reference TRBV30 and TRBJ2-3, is SQTIHQWPATLVQPVGSPLSLECTVEGTSNPNLYWYRQAAGRGLQLLFYSVGIGQISSEVPQNLSASRPQDRQFILSSKKLLLSDSGFYLCAWSVLGNTDTQYFGPGTRLTVL.

DNA for the CDR3: TGTGCCAGTAGTTGGGGGTTTGGCGGGGAGCTGTTTTTT. Translating gives CASSWGFGGELFF. The rearrangement uses TRBV19 and TRBJ2-2, with D perhaps assigned TRBD1 or TRBD2 (5 bases each). The V gene lost 5 bases and the J gene lost 7 bases, with 11 bases spanning the gap. The CDR3 is 13 amino acids. The V gene's germline CDR1 is LNHDA and CDR2 SQIVND (reference sequence).

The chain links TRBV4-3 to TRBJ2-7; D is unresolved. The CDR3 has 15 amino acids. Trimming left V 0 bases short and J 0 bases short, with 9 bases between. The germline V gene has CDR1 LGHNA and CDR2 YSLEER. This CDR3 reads CASSQETWSSYEQYF. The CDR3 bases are TGCGCCAGCAGCCAAGAGACATGGAGCTCCTACGAGCAGTACTTC.

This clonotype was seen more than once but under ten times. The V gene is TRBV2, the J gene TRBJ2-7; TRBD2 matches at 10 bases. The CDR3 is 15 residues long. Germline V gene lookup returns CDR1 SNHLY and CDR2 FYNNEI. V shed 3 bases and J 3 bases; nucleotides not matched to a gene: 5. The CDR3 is CASSEASGRNYEQYF. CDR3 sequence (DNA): TGTGCCAGCAGTGAGGCTAGCGGGAGAAACTACGAGCAGTACTTC.

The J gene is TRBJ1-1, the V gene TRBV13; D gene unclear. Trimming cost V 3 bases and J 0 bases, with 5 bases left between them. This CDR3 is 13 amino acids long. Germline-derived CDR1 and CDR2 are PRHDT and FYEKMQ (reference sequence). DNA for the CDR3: TGTGCCAGCAGCTTCCAGATGAACACTGAAGCTTTCTTT. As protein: CASSFQMNTEAFF. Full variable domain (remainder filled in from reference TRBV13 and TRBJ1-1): AAGVIQSPRHLIKEKRETATLKCYPIPRHDTVYWYQQGPGQDPQFLISFYEKMQSDKGSIPDRFSAQQFSDYHSELNMSSLELGDSALYFCASSFQMNTEAFFGQGTRLTVV.

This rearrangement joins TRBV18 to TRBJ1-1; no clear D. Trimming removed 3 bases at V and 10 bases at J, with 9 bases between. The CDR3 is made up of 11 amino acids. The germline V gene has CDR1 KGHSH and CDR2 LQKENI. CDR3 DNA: TGTGCCAGCTCACCGATACCTGGAGCTTTCTTT. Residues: CASSPIPGAFF.

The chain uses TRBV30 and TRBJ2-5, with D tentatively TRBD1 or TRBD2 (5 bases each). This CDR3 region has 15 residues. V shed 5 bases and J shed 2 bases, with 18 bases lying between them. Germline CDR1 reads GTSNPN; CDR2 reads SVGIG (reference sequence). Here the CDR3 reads CAWFDGLGRQETQYF. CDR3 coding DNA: TGTGCCTGGTTCGACGGGCTGGGACGGCAAGAGACCCAGTACTTC.